This entry lists 19 T cell receptor beta chains sequenced from one sample in a study of chemoradiotherapy in HPV16-positive cancers (dated by TCRdb to between 2021 and 2023). To prepare the library, the immunoSEQ multiplex PCR assay was applied. TCRdb re-hosts the immuneACCESS table, in-frame sequences only. Its copies lack some clones; in the studies checked, an unresolved V gene accounts for under half of them, and the cause for the rest is not known. Within this sample are 12,000 or so clones, with 86% of them counted one time only. The ten largest clones take up 2.8% of the sample. This sample comprised blood, obtained from a patient who underwent chemoradiotherapy. Every receptor here comes from a human donor with HPV-associated anogenital cancer.

The gene calls are TRBV6-1 and TRBJ1-1; D unclear. The ends were cut back, 1 base at V and 0 bases at J, with 6 bases in the middle. The germline V gene encodes CDR1 MNHNS and CDR2 SASEGT. The CDR3 totals 14 residues. The CDR3 sequence is CASSEVSLNTEAFF. CDR3 nucleotide sequence: TGTGCCAGCAGTGAAGTTTCCCTGAACACTGAAGCTTTCTTT.

This clone was found once. V and J are TRBV20-1 and TRBJ2-1; 7 nucleotides align to TRBD2. This CDR3 spans 11 amino acids. With 1 base clipped from V and 10 bases from J, the junction kept 1 base outside the gene matches. The germline V gene has CDR1 DFQATT and CDR2 SNEGSKA (reference sequence). The CDR3 sequence: CSARAGLEQFF. In nucleotides, the CDR3 is TGCAGTGCTAGAGCGGGACTAGAGCAGTTCTTC.

The chain employs TRBV11-2 and TRBJ1-1, with a tentative D call TRBD1 (6 bases). In germline, CDR1 is SGHAT, CDR2 FQNNGV. This CDR3 region has 14 residues. V was clipped by 1 base and J by 7 bases, with 13 bases between them. CDR3 coding DNA: TGTGCCAGCAGCTTAGTATTTCAGGGGAATGAAGCTTTCTTT. Its translation: CASSLVFQGNEAFF.

As DNA, the CDR3 is TGTGCCAGCTCACCCCCTAGCGGGGTAAAGACCCAGTACTTC. As protein: CASSPPSGVKTQYF. The V gene is TRBV18, the J gene TRBJ2-5; 9 nucleotides agree with TRBD2. The CDR3 runs to 14 residues. Looked up from germline, CDR1 is KGHSH and CDR2 is LQKENI. V shed 3 bases and J 6 bases; nucleotides not matched to a gene: 5.

V is TRBV18 and J is TRBJ2-3, with 7 bases fitting TRBD1. V trimming: 3 bases; J trimming: 1 base; junction bases outside the gene matches: 1. Germline CDR1 and CDR2: KGHSH and LQKENI. CDR3 length equals 14 residues. The CDR3 spells CASSPGTGTDTQYF. CDR3 in DNA: TGTGCCAGCTCACCGGGGACAGGCACAGATACGCAGTATTTT.

The chain carries TRBV5-8 and TRBJ1-1; D possibly corresponds to TRBD1 (5 bases). The germline CDR1 and CDR2 sequences are SGHTS and YDEGEE. CDR3 size: 15 residues. V shed 1 base and J shed 0 bases, with 10 bases lying between them. CDR3 residues: CASSLWQGMNTEAFF. For the CDR3, the DNA is TGTGCCAGCAGCTTGTGGCAGGGTATGAACACTGAAGCTTTCTTT. Full variable domain (rest looked up from reference TRBV5-8 and TRBJ1-1): EAGVTQSPTHLIKTRGQQATLRCSPISGHTSVYWYQQALGLGLQFLLWYDEGEERNRGNFPPRFSGRQFPNYSSELNVNALELEDSALYLCASSLWQGMNTEAFFGQGTRLTVV.

The chain couples TRBV6-5 to TRBJ1-3; tentatively, D is TRBD1 (6 bases). The CDR3 length is 15 residues. The germline CDR1 and CDR2 sequences are MNHEY and SVGAGI. V was shortened by 6 bases and J by 0 bases, with 12 bases between the two germline ends. As DNA, the CDR3 is TGTGCCAGCAGGATGACAGGACTCTCTGGAAACACCATATATTTT. The encoded protein is CASRMTGLSGNTIYF.

The J gene is TRBJ2-1, the V gene TRBV9; unclear D gene. Per germline, CDR1 SGDLS and CDR2 YYNGEE. V gave up 0 bases and J gave up 5 bases, with 9 bases separating them. There are 14 residues in the CDR3. The CDR3 loop is CASSVGAADNEQFF. CDR3 DNA sequence: TGTGCCAGCAGCGTAGGGGCAGCCGACAATGAGCAGTTCTTC. Combining the CDR3 with reference TRBV9 and TRBJ2-1 gives the whole variable domain DSGVTQTPKHLITATGQRVTLRCSPRSGDLSVYWYQQSLDQGLQFLIQYYNGEERAKGNILERFSAQQFPDLHSELNLSSLELGDSALYFCASSVGAADNEQFFGPGTRLTVL.

The chain joins TRBV18 to TRBJ1-4; unclear D gene. CDR3 length: 15 residues. From germline, CDR1 is KGHSH and CDR2 LQKENI. The V end was cut by 6 bases, the J end by 0 bases, with 11 bases between. The CDR3 region has the DNA TGTGCCAGCTCTAAGGATTTGGCAACTAATGAAAAACTGTTTTTT. Encoded protein: CASSKDLATNEKLFF.

The chain recombines TRBV7-8 with TRBJ1-2; D unresolved. With 0 bases removed from V and 1 base from J, the gap between germline ends came to 6 bases. CDR1 and CDR2 (germline): SGHVS, FQNEAQ. The CDR3 has 14 residues. The CDR3 sequence is CASSLAQLNYGYTF. The DNA for the CDR3 is TGTGCCAGCAGCTTAGCGCAGCTTAACTATGGCTACACCTTC.

The chain is built from TRBV5-1 and TRBJ2-3; D is possibly TRBD1 or TRBD2 (6 bases each). The germline V gene encodes CDR1 SGHRS and CDR2 YFSETQ. The CDR3 length is 18 residues. The germline V and J ends were trimmed by 4 bases and 0 bases, with 21 bases remaining between them. The CDR3 spells CASSLQGGPPPSTDTQYF. The DNA for the CDR3 is TGCGCCAGCAGCCTCCAAGGGGGGCCTCCTCCTAGCACAGATACGCAGTATTTT.

This chain joins TRBV19 and TRBJ1-2; 7 positions agree with TRBD1. J lost 2 bases, V lost 5 bases, and 8 bases had no gene match. The CDR3 loop spans 15 amino acids. Germline values: CDR1 LNHDA, CDR2 SQIVND (reference sequence). The CDR3 DNA reads TGTGCCAGTAGTTCGTTGACAGGGACGAACTATGGCTACACCTTC. Protein: CASSSLTGTNYGYTF.

The CDR3 DNA sequence: TGCGCCAGCCACGCCCGCACGGGGAGTGATGAAAAACTGTTTTTT. Translated: CASHARTGSDEKLFF. J is TRBJ1-4 and V is TRBV5-1; D call uncertain. Deletions cut 7 bases from V and 6 bases from J, with 19 bases between. CDR3 length equals 15 residues. Germline V gene sequence: CDR1 SGHRS, CDR2 YFSETQ.

The count of this clone is one. This rearrangement joins TRBV5-1 to TRBJ1-1; TRBD1 aligns across 11 bases. Germline CDR1 and CDR2: SGHRS and YFSETQ. CDR3 length: 14 residues. V dropped 2 bases and J dropped 4; count of bases not matched to a gene: 1. The CDR3 bases are TGCGCCAGCAGCTTAGGACAGGGGGCCACTGAAGCTTTCTTT. Its translation is CASSLGQGATEAFF.

In regard to this clone: The sample carries other DNA sequences with the same CDR3. V and J are TRBV11-2 and TRBJ1-2; no clear D. This CDR3 spans 13 amino acids. Trimming removed 3 bases from V and 5 bases from J, with 10 bases in between. Germline V CDR1 and CDR2: SGHAT, FQNNGV. The CDR3 nucleotides read TGTGCCAGCAGCTTTGGGGTAGGTTATGGCTACACCTTC. Translated: CASSFGVGYGYTF.

The rearrangement joins TRBV9 to TRBJ1-6; TRBD1 might be the D (5 bases). Per the germline V gene, CDR1 is SGDLS and CDR2 is YYNGEE. The CDR3 has 15 amino acids. V was cut by 4 bases and J by 8 bases, with 16 bases left in between. This chain's CDR3 is CASSPTQGGHSPLHF. The CDR3 nucleotides read TGTGCCAGCAGCCCAACGCAGGGCGGTCATTCACCCCTCCACTTT. The entire variable domain, with the rest obtained from reference TRBV9 and TRBJ1-6, is as follows: DSGVTQTPKHLITATGQRVTLRCSPRSGDLSVYWYQQSLDQGLQFLIQYYNGEERAKGNILERFSAQQFPDLHSELNLSSLELGDSALYFCASSPTQGGHSPLHFGNGTRLTVT.

The genes are TRBV5-1 and TRBJ1-2, with TRBD1 as a possible D gene (5 bases). Trimming pared 3 bases from V and 0 bases from J, leaving 12 bases between. Germline V gives CDR1 SGHRS, CDR2 YFSETQ. There are 15 residues in the CDR3. CDR3 sequence (DNA): TGCGCCAGCAGCTGGGGGACGGAGACTAACTATGGCTACACCTTC. It codes for CASSWGTETNYGYTF.

The chain employs TRBV9 and TRBJ2-6; tentatively, D is TRBD2 (5 bases). CDR1 is SGDLS, CDR2 YYNGEE, per germline. V was shortened by 6 bases and J by 3 bases, with 13 bases between the two germline ends. The CDR3 has 15 residues. CDR3 sequence reads: CASTPGSLGANVLTF. The CDR3 nucleotides are TGTGCCAGCACGCCGGGATCGCTTGGGGCCAACGTCCTGACTTTC.

V and J are TRBV25-1 and TRBJ1-2; tentatively, D is TRBD1 (6 bases). CDR1 and CDR2 from the germline V gene are MGHDK and SYGVNS. V lost 6 bases, J lost 8 bases, and 13 bases lay in between. The CDR3 consists of 12 residues. CDR3 amino acids: CASRASGVGYTF. CDR3 sequence (DNA): TGTGCCAGCAGAGCTTCAGGGGTAGGCTACACCTTC.